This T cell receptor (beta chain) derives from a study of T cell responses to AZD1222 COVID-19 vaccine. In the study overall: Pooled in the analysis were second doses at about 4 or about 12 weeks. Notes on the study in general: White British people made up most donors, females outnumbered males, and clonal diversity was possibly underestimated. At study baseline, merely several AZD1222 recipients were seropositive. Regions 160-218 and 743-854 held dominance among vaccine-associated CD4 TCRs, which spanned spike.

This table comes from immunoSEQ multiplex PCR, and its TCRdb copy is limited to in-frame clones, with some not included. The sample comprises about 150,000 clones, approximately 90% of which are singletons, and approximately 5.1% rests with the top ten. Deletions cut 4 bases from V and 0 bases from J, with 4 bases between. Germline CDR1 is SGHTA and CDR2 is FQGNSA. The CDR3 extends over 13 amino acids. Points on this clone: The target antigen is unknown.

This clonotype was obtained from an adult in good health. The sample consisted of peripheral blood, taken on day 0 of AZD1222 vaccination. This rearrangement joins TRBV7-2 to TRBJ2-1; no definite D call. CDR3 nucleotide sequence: TGTGCCAGCAGCTCGAGCTCCTACAATGAGCAGTTCTTC. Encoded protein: CASSSSSYNEQFF.